The 15 T cell receptor beta chains reported below all come from one sample, sequenced in a study of OX40 agonist ivuxolimab in advanced cancers. The method was immunoSEQ multiplex PCR; TCRdb's version includes in-frame clones alone and lacks a portion of them. Of tens of thousands of clones listed, 90% to 95% were seen once; the top ten hold 2.2%. The sample was CD4+ or CD8+ T cells sorted from blood, taken in a trial of the OX40 agonist ivuxolimab. Receptors were obtained from an adult with an advanced solid tumor such as melanoma, head and neck, liver or kidney cancer.

This chain joins TRBV7-9 and TRBJ2-5, with 7 bases lining up with TRBD2. V lost 5 bases and J lost 4; bases outside the gene matches: 10. CDR3 length equals 15 residues. In germline, CDR1 is SEHNR, CDR2 FQNEAQ (reference sequence). The DNA for the CDR3 is TGTGCCAGCAGCCAAGCATTGGGGGGGGGAGAGACCCAGTACTTC. This encodes CASSQALGGGETQYF.

The chain carries TRBV7-9 and TRBJ1-2; the D is unclear. Between the trimmed V and J ends, which lost 1 base and 8 bases, there was a span of 14 bases. This CDR3 is 14 amino acids long. The germline CDR1 and CDR2 sequences are SEHNR and FQNEAQ (reference sequence). The chain's CDR3 is CASSLVPGSRGYTF. In DNA form, the CDR3 reads TGTGCCAGCAGCTTAGTACCGGGGTCGAGGGGCTACACCTTC.

The chain carries TRBV4-1 and TRBJ2-2, with D tentatively TRBD2 (5 bases). This CDR3 has 15 amino acids. Deletions cut 0 bases from V and 4 bases from J, with 9 bases between. Germline V gene data show CDR1 as MGHRA and CDR2 as YSYEKL. The CDR3 spells CASSQDPAATGELFF. The CDR3 DNA reads as TGCGCCAGCAGCCAAGATCCAGCGGCCACCGGGGAGCTGTTTTTT.

V gene TRBV30 combines with J gene TRBJ1-1; the match to TRBD1 covers 7 bases. The V and J ends lost 2 bases and 4 bases, in that order; junction bases with no gene match: 4. The CDR3 runs 13 residues. Germline V gives CDR1 GTSNPN, CDR2 SVGIG (reference sequence). The CDR3 protein is CAWSRGLSTEAFF. In nucleotides, the CDR3 is TGTGCCTGGAGTAGGGGGCTTAGCACTGAAGCTTTCTTT.

The V call is TRBV7-3, the J call TRBJ2-2; perhaps TRBD2 as D (7 bases). Germline assignment: CDR1 SGHTA and CDR2 FQGTGA. The V end was cut by 5 bases, the J end by 5 bases, with 18 bases between. The CDR3 sequence is 16 residues long. CDR3 residues: CASSPQAGAETGELFF. CDR3 nucleotide sequence: TGTGCCAGCAGCCCACAGGCGGGGGCGGAGACCGGGGAGCTGTTTTTT. Filled out from reference TRBV7-3 and TRBJ2-2, the complete variable domain reads GAGVSQTPSNKVTEKGKYVELRCDPISGHTALYWYRQSLGQGPEFLIYFQGTGAADDSGLPNDRFFAVRPEGSVSTLKIQRTERGDSAVYLCASSPQAGAETGELFFGEGSRLTVL.

This clone was seen only once. The V and J genes are TRBV7-2 and TRBJ2-5, with no clear D. Germline V gene sequence: CDR1 SGHTA, CDR2 FQGNSA. The CDR3 sequence is 15 residues long. V gave up 1 base and J gave up 1 base, with 10 bases separating them. CDR3 DNA sequence: TGTGCCAGCAGCTTAGGCCTATGGGTCCAAGAGACCCAGTACTTC. It codes for CASSLGLWVQETQYF.

The J gene is TRBJ1-5, the V gene TRBV16, with D unresolved. The V end was cut by 6 bases, the J end by 7 bases, with 13 bases between. Germline V gene sequence: CDR1 KGHSY, CDR2 FQNENV. The CDR3 covers 13 residues. The CDR3 loop is CASSTEGWQPQHF. As DNA, the CDR3 is TGTGCCAGCAGTACAGAGGGTTGGCAGCCCCAGCATTTT.

V usage is TRBV28 and J usage is TRBJ2-7; D is unresolved. Germline V CDR1 and CDR2: MDHEN, SYDVKM. There are 16 residues in the CDR3. The V and J ends lost 6 bases and 0 bases respectively, with 18 bases between them. The chain's CDR3 is CASRLSAYPSSYEQYF. DNA for the CDR3: TGTGCCAGCAGACTATCGGCCTACCCGAGCTCCTACGAGCAGTACTTC.

V and J are TRBV5-1 and TRBJ2-1, with TRBD2 matching 7 bases. This CDR3 spans 16 amino acids. Germline V gene data show CDR1 as SGHRS and CDR2 as YFSETQ. Trimming removed 3 bases from V and 2 bases from J; junction bases left unmatched: 8. The CDR3 loop is CASSYLAGVTYNEQFF. The CDR3 nucleotides read TGCGCCAGCAGCTACCTGGCGGGAGTGACCTACAATGAGCAGTTCTTC.

The chain joins TRBV30 to TRBJ1-2; 7 nucleotides line up with TRBD1. Germline CDR1 is GTSNPN and CDR2 is SVGIG (reference sequence). Unmatched junction bases numbered 6, after V lost 2 bases and J lost 3 bases. The CDR3 is 14 amino acids. The CDR3: CAWSSGGGDYGYTF. CDR3 coding DNA: TGTGCCTGGAGTTCAGGGGGTGGGGACTATGGCTACACCTTC. The whole variable domain, remainder taken from reference TRBV30 and TRBJ1-2, is SQTIHQWPATLVQPVGSPLSLECTVEGTSNPNLYWYRQAAGRGLQLLFYSVGIGQISSEVPQNLSASRPQDRQFILSSKKLLLSDSGFYLCAWSSGGGDYGYTFGSGTRLTVV.

The rearrangement uses TRBV5-5 and TRBJ1-5; TRBD1 might be the D (6 bases). The germline V and J ends were trimmed by 1 base and 6 bases, with 11 bases remaining between them. This CDR3 comprises 14 residues. Germline V lookup: CDR1 SGHKS, CDR2 YYEKEE (reference sequence). CDR3 sequence: CASSLRQGPQPQHF. The CDR3 bases are TGTGCCAGCAGCTTGAGGCAGGGGCCTCAGCCCCAGCATTTT.

V usage is TRBV5-1 and J usage is TRBJ1-4; D is undetermined. This CDR3 has 14 amino acids. Between the trimmed V and J ends, which lost 6 bases and 3 bases, there was a span of 12 bases. Germline V gives CDR1 SGHRS, CDR2 YFSETQ. The chain's CDR3 is CASTTDWANEKLFF. CDR3 sequence (DNA): TGCGCCAGCACCACCGATTGGGCTAATGAAAAACTGTTTTTT.

The gene calls are TRBV18 and TRBJ2-7; D possibly uses TRBD1 or TRBD2 (7 bases each). Trimming cost V 6 bases and J 3 bases, with 12 bases left between them. Germline values: CDR1 KGHSH, CDR2 LQKENI. This CDR3 has 13 amino acids. The CDR3 DNA follows: TGTGCCAGCTCGGGGGGGACAGACTACGAGCAGTACTTC. Protein sequence: CASSGGTDYEQYF.

The chain couples TRBV5-4 to TRBJ2-5; D uncertain. Germline values: CDR1 SGHNT, CDR2 YYREEE (reference sequence). There are 13 residues in the CDR3. Trimming removed 2 bases from V and 2 bases from J, with 7 bases in between. CDR3 nucleotide sequence: TGTGCCAGCAGCTTCCATTCACAAGAGACCCAGTACTTC. Its translation: CASSFHSQETQYF.

The chain is built from TRBV7-9 and TRBJ1-4, with a possible D match to TRBD1 (5 bases). CDR1 and CDR2 from the germline V gene are SEHNR and FQNEAQ (reference sequence). The length of the CDR3 is 16 residues. Trimming took off 4 bases at V and 3 bases at J, with 15 bases between the two ends. The CDR3 spells CASSWAGSLSNEKLFF. For the CDR3, the DNA is TGTGCCAGCAGCTGGGCAGGGAGTTTATCTAATGAAAAACTGTTTTTT.